The next 22 T cell receptor beta chains were all read from a single sample in a study of blood T cell repertoires in COVID-19. Repertoires were generated with immunoSEQ multiplex PCR, while TCRdb's copy carries only in-frame clones and drops some. The repertoire holds fewer than 250,000 clones, with 83% as singletons. Material for sequencing was PBMCs or T cells enriched from blood (not recorded which). The receptors come from a middle-aged woman who had been exposed to COVID-19.

This clone was counted a single time. The chain recombines TRBV5-4 with TRBJ2-7, with 7 positions matching TRBD2. V trimming: 4 bases; J trimming: 3 bases; junction bases outside the gene matches: 10. The CDR3 has 15 residues. CDR1 is SGHNT and CDR2 is YYREEE in the germline V gene (reference sequence). The CDR3 DNA sequence: TGTGCCAGCAGCCAGCCGACCGGGGGGTACTACGAGCAGTACTTC. Protein sequence: CASSQPTGGYYEQYF.

This rearrangement joins TRBV29-1 to TRBJ2-5, with 11 bases aligning to TRBD2. Germline V CDR1 and CDR2: SQVTM, ANQGSEA. The J segment lost 4 bases and the V segment lost 4 bases, leaving 8 bases of the junction unmatched. There are 15 residues in the CDR3. CDR3 residues: CSVVVAGGRRETQYF. The CDR3 coding sequence is TGCAGCGTTGTGGTAGCGGGGGGGCGTAGAGAGACCCAGTACTTC.

This clone was seen only a few times. The chain couples TRBV5-4 to TRBJ2-3; D might be TRBD1 (5 bases). CDR1 is SGHNT and CDR2 is YYREEE in the germline V gene (reference sequence). The ends were cut back, 3 bases at V and 4 bases at J, with 9 bases in the middle. CDR3 length: 13 residues. CDR3 in amino acids: CASSSTGPDTQYF. In DNA, the CDR3 is TGTGCCAGCAGCTCCACAGGTCCAGATACGCAGTATTTT.

V gene TRBV15 combines with J gene TRBJ1-3; D is unclear. The CDR3 loop spans 15 amino acids. Germline V lookup: CDR1 LNHNV, CDR2 YYDKDF (reference sequence). Trimming removed 0 bases from V and 0 bases from J, with 6 bases in between. The CDR3 is CATSRDRFSGNTIYF. The CDR3 nucleotides are TGTGCCACCAGCAGAGACAGGTTCTCTGGAAACACCATATATTTT.

This chain links TRBV27 with TRBJ1-3; maybe TRBD1 (5 bases). In germline, CDR1 is MNHEY, CDR2 SMNVEV (reference sequence). The CDR3 has 15 residues. The V gene lost 5 bases and the J gene lost 0 bases, with 11 bases spanning the gap. The DNA for the CDR3 is TGTGCCAGCAGTCCAGGGACTCCCTCTGGAAACACCATATATTTT. Its protein product is CASSPGTPSGNTIYF.

The chain has TRBV7-8 and TRBJ1-5; D is possibly TRBD1 (5 bases). The CDR3 is 16 residues long. Trimming cost V 4 bases and J 0 bases, with 13 bases left between them. Per germline, CDR1 SGHVS and CDR2 FQNEAQ. In DNA, the CDR3 is TGTGCCAGCAGCTCTTTAGCGGGGCGTAGCAATCAGCCCCAGCATTTT. This sequence encodes CASSSLAGRSNQPQHF.

A few counts support this clone. The chain joins TRBV25-1 to TRBJ1-3; perhaps TRBD1 as D (5 bases). The germline V and J ends were trimmed by 6 bases and 0 bases, with 21 bases remaining between them. The CDR3 totals 18 residues. Germline loops: CDR1 MGHDK, CDR2 SYGVNS. The CDR3 DNA reads TGTGCCAGCAGCTGTGGCAGGGTGGTCCCGCTCTCTGGAAACACCATATATTTT. Translating it yields CASSCGRVVPLSGNTIYF.

This chain joins TRBV10-3 and TRBJ2-2; 13 nucleotides line up with TRBD2. The germline V gene has CDR1 ENHRY and CDR2 SYGVKD. V shed 0 bases, J shed 0 bases, and the junction held 7 bases outside the gene matches. CDR3 length equals 20 residues. The DNA of the CDR3 is TGTGCCATCAGTGAGTCACGGACTAGCGGGGGCACTTCGAACACCGGGGAGCTGTTTTTT. Translated, it gives CAISESRTSGGTSNTGELFF.

The table lists this clone with a count of one. This sequence joins TRBV11-3 and TRBJ2-1, with D unclear. Trimming cost V 3 bases and J 8 bases, with 11 bases left between them. The CDR3 is 13 residues long. Germline CDR1 and CDR2: SGHNT and YENEEA. CDR3 DNA sequence: TGTGCCAGCAGCTTGGGCCCCAGGTATGAGCAGTTCTTC. Translating gives CASSLGPRYEQFF.

Only one count was recorded for this clone. This chain joins TRBV4-2 and TRBJ1-2; 7 nucleotides align to TRBD1. Trimming took 0 bases from V and 1 from J; bases not matched to a gene: 8. This CDR3 comprises 17 residues. In germline, CDR1 is LGHNA, CDR2 YNFKEQ. CDR3: CASSQDLRTGRNYGYTF. The CDR3 bases are TGTGCCAGCAGCCAAGATCTTCGGACAGGCCGTAACTATGGCTACACCTTC.

The rearrangement uses TRBV28 and TRBJ1-1; TRBD1 aligns across 7 bases. Trimming took 6 bases from V and 7 from J; bases not matched to a gene: 5. This CDR3 spans 12 amino acids. Germline V gene data show CDR1 as MDHEN and CDR2 as SYDVKM. CDR3 amino acids: CASSQTGDEAFF. The CDR3 coding sequence is TGTGCCAGCAGCCAAACAGGGGATGAAGCTTTCTTT.

V usage is TRBV13 and J usage is TRBJ1-1; tentative D call: TRBD1 (6 bases). CDR1 is PRHDT and CDR2 is FYEKMQ in the germline V gene (reference sequence). There are 13 residues in the CDR3. V lost 5 bases to trimming and J lost 6 bases, with 13 bases between them. The CDR3 bases are TGTGCCAGCAGCCAAATCGGGACACCTGAAGCTTTCTTT. Translated: CASSQIGTPEAFF. The full variable domain, its missing parts supplied by reference TRBV13 and TRBJ1-1, is AAGVIQSPRHLIKEKRETATLKCYPIPRHDTVYWYQQGPGQDPQFLISFYEKMQSDKGSIPDRFSAQQFSDYHSELNMSSLELGDSALYFCASSQIGTPEAFFGQGTRLTVV.

This chain connects TRBV18 to TRBJ2-1; D is undetermined. The CDR3 has 15 residues. V was pared by 6 bases and J by 6 bases, with 18 bases between. CDR1 and CDR2 from the germline V gene are KGHSH and LQKENI. This CDR3 is CASSTTLSVGNEQFF. As DNA, the CDR3 is TGTGCCAGCTCGACGACCCTAAGCGTAGGCAATGAGCAGTTCTTC. The full variable domain, in which reference TRBV18 and TRBJ2-1 provide the parts outside the CDR3, is NAGVMQNPRHLVRRRGQEARLRCSPMKGHSHVYWYRQLPEEGLKFMVYLQKENIIDESGMPKERFSAEFPKEGPSILRIQQVVRGDSAAYFCASSTTLSVGNEQFFGPGTRLTVL.

The gene calls are TRBV6-6 and TRBJ1-3; D is uncertain. The CDR3 is 12 residues long. Per germline, CDR1 MNHNY and CDR2 SVGAGI (reference sequence). V was cut by 4 bases and J by 5 bases, with 6 bases left in between. For the CDR3, the DNA is TGTGCCAGCAGTTCTCCCCGAAACACCATATATTTT. The encoded protein is CASSSPRNTIYF.

This sequence joins TRBV18 and TRBJ1-3, with D unresolved. Trimming removed 0 bases from V and 1 base from J, with 10 bases in between. The CDR3 runs 16 residues. Germline-derived CDR1 and CDR2 are KGHSH and LQKENI. CDR3 sequence reads: CASSPPPTESGNTIYF. The CDR3 bases are TGTGCCAGCTCACCACCGCCCACAGAGTCTGGAAACACCATATATTTT.

This clone was recorded a few times. The chain employs TRBV5-5 and TRBJ1-4; 9 nucleotides agree with TRBD1. The CDR3 runs 16 residues. CDR1 and CDR2 (germline): SGHKS, YYEKEE (reference sequence). V lost 7 bases and J lost 5; bases outside the gene matches: 12. The CDR3 reads CASGGRVGQGNEKLFF. CDR3 nucleotides: TGTGCCAGCGGGGGCCGTGTGGGACAGGGAAATGAAAAACTGTTTTTT.

The gene calls are TRBV19 and TRBJ1-1, with TRBD1 as a possible D gene (5 bases). Germline CDR1 is LNHDA and CDR2 is SQIVND (reference sequence). V was shortened by 6 bases and J by 11 bases, with 19 bases between the two germline ends. This CDR3 is 13 amino acids long. CDR3 loop: CASRQGSLNSAFF. CDR3 in DNA: TGTGCCAGTAGGCAGGGTTCACTTAACTCGGCTTTCTTT.

This rearrangement joins TRBV2 to TRBJ1-1; no clear D gene. The V and J ends lost 9 bases and 3 bases respectively, with 23 bases between them. The CDR3 totals 16 residues. Germline CDR1 and CDR2: SNHLY and FYNNEI. Here the CDR3 reads CASTRTGWERDTEAFF. The DNA for the CDR3 is TGTGCCAGTACCCGAACGGGGTGGGAAAGGGACACTGAAGCTTTCTTT.

The count of this clone is one. The chain links TRBV11-2 to TRBJ1-6, with D possibly TRBD1 on 5 matching bases. The CDR3 loop spans 14 amino acids. V lost 5 bases, J lost 10 bases, and 15 bases lay in between. From germline, CDR1 is SGHAT and CDR2 FQNNGV. The CDR3 nucleotides are TGTGCCAGCAGCCATAGCAGGGCACGGTCACCCCTCCACTTT. Translating it yields CASSHSRARSPLHF.

V usage is TRBV4-2 and J usage is TRBJ1-3; D not resolved. The CDR3 covers 13 residues. The V gene's germline CDR1 is LGHNA and CDR2 YNFKEQ. Between the trimmed V and J ends, which lost 4 bases and 4 bases, there was a span of 8 bases. The CDR3 loop is CASSPPAGNTIYF. CDR3 DNA: TGTGCCAGCAGCCCCCCAGCGGGAAACACCATATATTTT.

J is TRBJ2-1 and V is TRBV9; 10 bases agree with TRBD2. This CDR3 region has 17 residues. The germline gives CDR1 SGDLS, CDR2 YYNGEE. J was trimmed by 2 bases and V by 0 bases; bases with no gene match: 5. The CDR3 nucleotides read TGTGCCAGCAGCGTAGCTCCAGCGGGGGGGCCCTACAATGAGCAGTTCTTC. It encodes CASSVAPAGGPYNEQFF.

A single count supports this clone. The gene calls are TRBV7-2 and TRBJ2-7; 12 bases are a match to TRBD2. CDR1 and CDR2 from the germline V gene are SGHTA and FQGNSA. V gave up 0 bases and J gave up 6 bases; unmatched junction bases: 6. The length of the CDR3 is 16 residues. CDR3 in amino acids: CASSLAEWTSGVEQYF. As DNA, the CDR3 is TGTGCCAGCAGCTTAGCGGAATGGACTAGCGGGGTCGAGCAGTACTTC.